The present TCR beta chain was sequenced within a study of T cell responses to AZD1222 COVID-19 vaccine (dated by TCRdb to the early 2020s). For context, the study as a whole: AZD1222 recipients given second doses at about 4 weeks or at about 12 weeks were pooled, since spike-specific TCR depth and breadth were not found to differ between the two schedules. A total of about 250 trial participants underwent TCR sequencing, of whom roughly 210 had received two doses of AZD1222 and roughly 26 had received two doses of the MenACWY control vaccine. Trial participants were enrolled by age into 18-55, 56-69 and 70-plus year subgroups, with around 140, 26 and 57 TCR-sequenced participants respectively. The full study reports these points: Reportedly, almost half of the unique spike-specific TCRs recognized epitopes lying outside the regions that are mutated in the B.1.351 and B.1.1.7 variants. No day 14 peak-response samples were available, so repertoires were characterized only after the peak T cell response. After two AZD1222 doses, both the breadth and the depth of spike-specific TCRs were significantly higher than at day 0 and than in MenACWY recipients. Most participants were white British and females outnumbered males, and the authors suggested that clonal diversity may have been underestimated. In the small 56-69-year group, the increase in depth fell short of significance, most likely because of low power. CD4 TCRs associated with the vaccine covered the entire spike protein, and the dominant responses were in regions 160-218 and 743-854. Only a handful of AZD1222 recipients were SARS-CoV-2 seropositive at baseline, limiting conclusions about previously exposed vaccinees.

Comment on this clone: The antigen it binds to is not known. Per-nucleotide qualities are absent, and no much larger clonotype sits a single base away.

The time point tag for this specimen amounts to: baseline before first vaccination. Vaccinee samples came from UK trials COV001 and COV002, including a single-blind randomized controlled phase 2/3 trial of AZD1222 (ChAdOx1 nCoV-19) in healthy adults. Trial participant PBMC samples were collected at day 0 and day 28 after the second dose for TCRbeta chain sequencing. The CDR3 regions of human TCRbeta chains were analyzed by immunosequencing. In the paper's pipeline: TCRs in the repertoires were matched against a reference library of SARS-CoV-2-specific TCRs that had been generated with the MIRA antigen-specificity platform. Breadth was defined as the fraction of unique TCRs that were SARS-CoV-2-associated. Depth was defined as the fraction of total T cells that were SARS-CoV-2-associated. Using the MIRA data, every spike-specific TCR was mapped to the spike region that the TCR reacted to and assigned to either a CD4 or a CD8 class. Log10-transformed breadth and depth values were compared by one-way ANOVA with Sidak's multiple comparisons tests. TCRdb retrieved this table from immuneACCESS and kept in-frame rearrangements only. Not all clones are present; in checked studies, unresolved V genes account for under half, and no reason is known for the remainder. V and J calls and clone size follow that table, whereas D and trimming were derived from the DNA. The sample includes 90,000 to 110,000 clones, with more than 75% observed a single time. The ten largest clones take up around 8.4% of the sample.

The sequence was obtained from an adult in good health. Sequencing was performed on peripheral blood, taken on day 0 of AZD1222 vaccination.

The DNA is as follows: TGTGCCAGCAGGACAGGACACCTTCAAACCTACGAGCAGTACTTC. Its product reads: CASRTGHLQTYEQYF. In this chain, TRBV6-5 is recombined with TRBJ2-7; a weak D assignment points to TRBD1 (6 bases agree). V drops 6 bases and J drops 2 bases, leaving 17 bases in between. From the cysteine up to the phenylalanine, the CDR3 has a length of 15 residues. Here the CDR3 DNA is all that survives: 45 bases in frame from base 1. The germline V gene provides CDR1 MNHEY and CDR2 SVGAGI.